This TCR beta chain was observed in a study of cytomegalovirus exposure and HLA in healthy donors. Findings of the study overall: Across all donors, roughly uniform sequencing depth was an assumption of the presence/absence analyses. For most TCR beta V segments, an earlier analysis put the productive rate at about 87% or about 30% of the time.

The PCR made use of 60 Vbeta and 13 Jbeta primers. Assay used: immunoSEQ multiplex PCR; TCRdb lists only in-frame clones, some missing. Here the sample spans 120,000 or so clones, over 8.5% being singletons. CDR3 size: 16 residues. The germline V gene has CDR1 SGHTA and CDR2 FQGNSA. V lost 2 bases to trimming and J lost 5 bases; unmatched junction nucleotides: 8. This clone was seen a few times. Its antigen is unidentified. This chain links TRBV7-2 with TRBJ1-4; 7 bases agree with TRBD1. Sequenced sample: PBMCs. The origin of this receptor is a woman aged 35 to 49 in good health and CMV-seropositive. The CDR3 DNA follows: TGTGCCAGCAGCTTAAACAGGGGTATGGCGAATGAAAAACTGTTTTTT. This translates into CASSLNRGMANEKLFF.